This is a list of T cell receptor beta chains from one sample in a study of response to subunit inactivated influenza vaccine. TCRdb independently ran MiXCR on the RT-PCR reads; one entry per CDR3 protein. The profile shows 650,000 or so distinct CDR3 sequences, about 15% of them singletons. This sample comprised PBMCs from blood, obtained roughly 2 weeks before vaccination. All receptors derive from a man aged 50-59 years who received an inactivated influenza vaccine. CDR3s include the opening cysteine and the closing phenylalanine or tryptophan. The D gene is left open where the match is weak. Some rows have no size entry. The others give once, few or many, or a class for an expanded clone.

j_gene	d_gene	abundance	v_gene	CDR3aa	CDR3nt
TRBJ2-5	TRBD1	few	TRBV20-1	CSAGQGRETQYF	TGCAGTGCTGGACAGGGGCGGGAGACCCAGTACTTC
TRBJ2-1	NA	many	TRBV12-3/TRBV12-4	CASRGTRASSYNEQFF	TGTGCCAGCAGGGGTACAAGAGCGAGCTCCTACAATGAGCAGTTCTTC
TRBJ2-1	TRBD2	few	TRBV24-1	CATSGPSGRRLEQFF	TGTGCCACCAGTGGTCCTAGCGGCCGGAGGTTGGAGCAGTTCTTC
TRBJ2-7	NA	many	TRBV20-1	CSARVGAPYEQYF	TGCAGTGCTAGAGTGGGGGCACCTTACGAGCAGTACTTC
TRBJ2-7	TRBD1	NA	TRBV5-1	CASSAHTGTATYEQYF	TGCGCCAGCAGCGCACACACCGGGACAGCCACCTACGAGCAGTACTTC
TRBJ2-7	TRBD1	few	TRBV5-1	CASSLGPGTGSYEQYF	TGCGCCAGCAGCTTGGGGCCCGGGACAGGGAGTTACGAGCAGTACTTC
TRBJ1-4	NA	NA	TRBV4-2	CASSRSTAPGEKLFF	TGTGCCAGCAGCCGTTCAACGGCCCCGGGCGAAAAACTGTTTTTT
TRBJ2-2	TRBD2	many	TRBV2	CASRASGGPNTGELFF	TGTGCCAGCAGGGCTAGCGGGGGGCCGAACACCGGGGAGCTGTTTTTT
TRBJ2-1	NA	NA	TRBV2	CASRRGGTYNEQFF	TGTGCCAGCAGAAGGGGGGGGACCTACAATGAGCAGTTCTTC
TRBJ2-3	TRBD2	NA	TRBV20-1	CSASSGAGGDTQYF	TGCAGTGCTTCTAGCGGGGCCGGGGGAGATACGCAGTATTTT
TRBJ1-5	NA	NA	TRBV7-2	CASSAHPGGINQPQHF	TGTGCCAGCAGCGCCCATCCCGGGGGGATTAATCAGCCCCAGCATTTT
TRBJ2-1	NA	few	TRBV15	CATSREKGSSYNEQFF	TGTGCCACCAGCAGAGAGAAAGGGAGCTCCTACAATGAGCAGTTCTTC
TRBJ2-2	NA	few	TRBV11-2	CASSPPGYSGLGTGELFF	TGTGCCAGCAGCCCCCCGGGATATAGCGGCCTCGGGACCGGGGAGCTGTTTTTT
TRBJ1-1	NA	NA	TRBV5-7	CASSHITVNTEAFF	TGTGCCAGCAGCCATATCACAGTTAACACTGAAGCTTTCTTT
TRBJ1-2	NA	many	TRBV12-3/TRBV12-4	CASTQSLGNYHNYGYTF	TGTGCCAGCACCCAAAGTTTAGGAAATTATCATAACTATGGCTACACCTTC
TRBJ2-3	NA	many	TRBV7-8	CASSLNQDYQTQYF	TGTGCCAGCAGCTTGAACCAGGACTACCAGACGCAGTATTTT
TRBJ2-7	NA	many	TRBV27	CASSLSRSYEQYF	TGTGCCAGCAGTTTATCGCGGTCTTACGAGCAGTACTTC
TRBJ2-2	NA	NA	TRBV5-1	CATTRVANTGELFF	TGCGCCACCACCCGGGTTGCTAACACCGGGGAGCTGTTTTTT
TRBJ2-7	NA	few	TRBV5-6	CASSLEPGVSYEQYF	TGTGCCAGCAGCTTGGAGCCAGGAGTCTCCTACGAGCAGTACTTC
TRBJ2-2	NA	few	TRBV14	CASSQHGELFF	TGTGCCAGCAGCCAACACGGGGAGCTGTTTTTT
TRBJ2-7	NA	few	TRBV6-5	CASSYSYDSYEQYF	TGTGCCAGCAGTTACTCGTATGACTCCTACGAGCAGTACTTC
TRBJ1-3	TRBD1	NA	TRBV12-3/TRBV12-4	CASRLLDRVGNTIYF	TGTGCCAGCAGGCTCCTGGACAGGGTTGGAAACACCATATATTTT
TRBJ2-6	NA	NA	TRBV29-1	CSVVVGTAGSGANVLTF	TGCAGCGTTGTAGTTGGGACCGCAGGCTCTGGGGCCAACGTCCTGACTTTC
TRBJ2-6	TRBD1	many	TRBV7-8	CASSLVGQGFSGANVLTF	TGTGCCAGCAGCTTAGTGGGACAGGGATTTTCTGGGGCCAACGTCCTGACTTTC
TRBJ2-3	TRBD2	NA	TRBV12-3/TRBV12-4	CASNTRGGSSTDTQYF	TGTGCCAGCAATACCCGAGGCGGGAGTAGTACAGATACGCAGTATTTT
TRBJ2-7	TRBD1	few	TRBV4-2	CASSHVPGQGPFGEQYF	TGTGCCAGCAGCCATGTACCGGGACAGGGACCGTTCGGGGAGCAGTACTTC
TRBJ2-5	NA	few	TRBV21-1	CASSEKYF	TGTGCCAGCAGCGAGAAGTACTTC
TRBJ2-2	NA	few	TRBV11-2	CASSYIRAPTKNTGELFF	TGTGCCAGCAGCTACATTCGGGCTCCGACGAAAAACACCGGGGAGCTGTTTTTT
TRBJ1-2	NA	once	TRBV7-2	CASSFTRSYGYTF	TGTGCCAGCAGCTTTACTAGAAGCTATGGCTACACCTTC
TRBJ2-2	TRBD1	once	TRBV12-3/TRBV12-4	CASSLADRASGELFF	TGTGCCAGCAGTTTAGCCGACAGGGCTAGCGGGGAGCTGTTTTTT
TRBJ2-7	TRBD2	few	TRBV11-1	CASSPLAGASYEQYF	TGTGCCAGCAGCCCTCTAGCGGGAGCCTCCTACGAGCAGTACTTC
TRBJ2-3	TRBD2	few	TRBV28	CASSLTSVISTDTQYF	TGTGCCAGCAGTTTAACTAGCGTTATTAGCACAGATACGCAGTATTTT
TRBJ1-1	NA	many	TRBV12-3/TRBV12-4	CASTLEGDRGEAFF	TGTGCCAGCACCCTCGAGGGAGATCGTGGTGAAGCTTTCTTT
TRBJ2-7	TRBD1	few	TRBV2	CASRERPLWGQGEYEQYF	TGTGCCAGCAGGGAAAGACCGTTATGGGGACAGGGGGAGTACGAGCAGTACTTC
TRBJ2-5	TRBD2	few	TRBV20-1	CSARDPGLEGWKETQYF	TGCAGTGCTAGAGATCCGGGACTAGAGGGTTGGAAAGAGACCCAGTACTTC
TRBJ2-3	NA	few	TRBV20-1	CSSRDPSRVDTQYF	TGCAGTAGCCGGGACCCCTCACGGGTAGATACGCAGTATTTT